The T cell receptor (beta chain) described here comes from a study of tumor-infiltrating lymphocytes in oesophageal squamous cell carcinoma. MiXCR was run by TCRdb on the PCR reads, yielding one entry per CDR3 protein. The repertoire holds some 20,000 distinct CDR3 sequences, with roughly 53% as singletons. This clonotype was sampled from a male donor with esophageal squamous cell carcinoma. Material: esophageal tumor tissue.

CDR3 sequence: CASSMTGGYNEQFF. The DNA of the CDR3 is TGTGCCAGCAGCATGACAGGGGGCTACAATGAGCAGTTCTTC. This chain connects TRBV6-2 or TRBV6-3 to TRBJ2-7, with TRBD1 matching 9 bases. The DNA end is more similar to TRBJ2-1, so the J call may be wrong. Germline assignment: CDR1 MNHEY and CDR2 SVGEGT. CDR3 length: 14 amino acids.